This TCR beta chain is from a study of T-cell reconstitution after alpha-beta-depleted transplantation in children. CDR1 is SGHVS, CDR2 FNYEAQ, per germline. The junction had 6 bases not matched to a gene; V was cut back by 1 base and J by 0 bases. The CDR3 is 17 amino acids. Researchers prepared the TCRbeta library using unique molecular identifiers, the study reports. TCRdb processed the PCR reads anew with MiXCR; each CDR3 protein has one entry. The sample yields under 300,000 distinct CDR3 sequences, around 10% seen once. This clonotype was observed at least ten times. No antigen is known for it. Study findings and constraints: There were reportedly several hundred expanded graft clones from which alpha-beta T cells came about two months after transplant. Once a year had passed after transplant, T-cell counts and diversity came mostly from newly produced T cells. Diversity of TCRbeta at day 60 was high in some patients, arising from surviving recipient T cells and thymic progenitors.

The sample here was peripheral blood, taken 180 days after TCRalphabeta/CD19-depleted stem cell transplant. This chain connects TRBV7-6 to TRBJ2-7, with 10 bases fitting TRBD2. The TCR sequence derives from a male patient aged 2 to 9 who had a stem cell transplant for chronic granulomatous disease, so the T cells may come from the graft donor. In nucleotides, the CDR3 is TGTGCCAGCAGCTTAGTAGTGGGACTAGCGTCCTCCTACGAGCAGTACTTC. The encoded protein is CASSLVVGLASSYEQYF.